The clone carrying this T cell receptor (beta chain) appeared a few times. The record originates from a study of early T cells in non-severe SARS-CoV-2 infection. Unique molecular identifiers were added to individual cDNA molecules. TCRdb ran MiXCR on the 5' RACE reads and lists one entry per CDR3 protein. The sample includes about 98,000 distinct CDR3 sequences, 10% to 15% of them seen just once. With 6 bases clipped from V and 2 bases from J, the junction kept 6 bases outside the gene matches. This CDR3 has 14 amino acids. The germline CDR1 and CDR2 sequences are MNHEY and SVGAGI. The rearrangement joins TRBV6-5 to TRBJ1-1; 7 bases fit TRBD1. Material: whole blood. This receptor was taken from an adult who was a healthcare worker with PCR-confirmed SARS-CoV-2 infection or an uninfected control (not recorded which). The CDR3 nucleotides are TGTGCCAGCAGCCGGGACAGCTTTAACACTGAAGCTTTCTTT. Encoded protein: CASSRDSFNTEAFF.